This is a list of T cell receptor beta chains from one sample in a study of spatial heterogeneity in lung cancer. MiXCR, applied by TCRdb to the 5' RACE reads, yields one record per CDR3 protein. The sample yields 25,000 to 30,000 distinct CDR3 sequences, approximately 6.9% seen once. The material sequenced was lung tumor tissue, taken at surgery. The receptors originated from a male donor with early-stage non-small cell lung cancer. The CDR3 runs from the conserved cysteine through the conserved F or W. D genes are given only for firm matches. Size values are once, few and many counts, or a class for expanded clones, and some rows have none.

CDR3 protein: CASSLTRDPDTQYF; CDR3 DNA: TGTGCCAGCAGCTTAACTCGAGACCCAGATACGCAGTATTTT; J gene: TRBJ2-3; V gene: TRBV7-9; clone size: few; D gene: .
CDR3 protein: CAISLTTNEKLFF; CDR3 DNA: TGTGCCATCAGCCTCACAACTAATGAAAAACTGTTTTTT; J gene: TRBJ1-4; V gene: TRBV10-3; clone size: many; D gene: .
CDR3 protein: CASKASGGLAEAFF; CDR3 DNA: TGTGCCAGCAAGGCATCTGGGGGTTTAGCGGAAGCTTTCTTT; J gene: TRBJ1-1; V gene: TRBV7-9; clone size: medium-sized; D gene: .
CDR3 protein: CASSLDGTGGSEQYF; CDR3 DNA: TGCGCCAGCAGCTTGGACGGGACAGGGGGCTCCGAGCAGTACTTC; J gene: TRBJ2-7; V gene: TRBV5-1; clone size: many; D gene: TRBD1
CDR3 protein: CSVAFLFSGEDTQYF; CDR3 DNA: TGCAGCGTTGCGTTTCTATTCTCTGGGGAAGATACGCAGTATTTT; J gene: TRBJ2-3; V gene: TRBV29-1; clone size: few; D gene: .
CDR3 protein: CASRGQAWDTQYF; CDR3 DNA: TGTGCCAGCAGGGGACAGGCATGGGATACGCAGTATTTT; J gene: TRBJ2-3; V gene: TRBV6-2/TRBV6-3; clone size: many; D gene: TRBD1
CDR3 protein: CASSLRRGQAGELFF; CDR3 DNA: TGTGCCAGCAGCTTGCGCCGGGGTCAGGCCGGGGAGCTGTTTTTT; J gene: TRBJ2-2; V gene: TRBV5-5; clone size: many; D gene: .
CDR3 protein: CASSETPKKTQYF; CDR3 DNA: TGTGCCAGCAGTGAGACCCCGAAGAAAACGCAGTATTTT; J gene: TRBJ2-3; V gene: TRBV25-1; clone size: many; D gene: .
CDR3 protein: CSANFLFEQYF; CDR3 DNA: TGCAGTGCGAACTTCTTATTCGAGCAGTACTTC; J gene: TRBJ2-7; V gene: TRBV20-1; clone size: few; D gene: .
CDR3 protein: CASSLEYQAAYGYTF; CDR3 DNA: TGTGCCAGCAGCTTAGAATATCAGGCGGCCTATGGCTACACCTTC; J gene: TRBJ1-2; V gene: TRBV7-9; clone size: many; D gene: .
CDR3 protein: CASSQGGGGGTEAFF; CDR3 DNA: TGCGCCAGCAGCCAAGGGGGAGGGGGAGGCACTGAAGCTTTCTTT; J gene: TRBJ1-1; V gene: TRBV4-1; clone size: once; D gene: .
CDR3 protein: CASSTTGQGVNTIYF; CDR3 DNA: TGTGCCAGCAGCACCACCGGACAGGGGGTAAACACCATATATTTT; J gene: TRBJ1-3; V gene: TRBV6-5; clone size: many; D gene: TRBD1
CDR3 protein: CASSQGSDAEAFF; CDR3 DNA: TGTGCCAGCAGCCAAGGGAGTGACGCTGAAGCTTTCTTT; J gene: TRBJ1-1; V gene: TRBV6-5; clone size: many; D gene: .
CDR3 protein: CASRRRAGGSYNEQFF; CDR3 DNA: TGTGCCAGCAGACGCAGAGCGGGGGGCTCCTACAATGAGCAGTTCTTC; J gene: TRBJ2-1; V gene: TRBV6-2/TRBV6-3; clone size: many; D gene: TRBD2
CDR3 protein: CASSTSPGAPKAFF; CDR3 DNA: TGTGCCAGCAGTACCTCTCCGGGCGCCCCTAAAGCTTTCTTT; J gene: TRBJ1-1; V gene: TRBV12-3/TRBV12-4; clone size: .; D gene: .
CDR3 protein: CASSGTGSLSGELFF; CDR3 DNA: TGTGCCAGCAGCGGGACAGGGTCCTTGTCCGGGGAGCTGTTTTTT; J gene: TRBJ2-2; V gene: TRBV6-6; clone size: few; D gene: TRBD1
CDR3 protein: CATSVQGGTDTQYF; CDR3 DNA: TGTGCCACCAGTGTCCAGGGCGGGACAGATACGCAGTATTTT; J gene: TRBJ2-3; V gene: TRBV24-1; clone size: many; D gene: .
CDR3 protein: CASSYSGGLEQYF; CDR3 DNA: TGTGCCAGCAGTTACTCCGGGGGCCTCGAGCAGTACTTC; J gene: TRBJ2-7; V gene: TRBV6-2/TRBV6-3; clone size: many; D gene: .
CDR3 protein: CASSRRTGVSYEQYF; CDR3 DNA: TGTGCCAGCAGTAGACGGACAGGGGTTTCCTACGAGCAGTACTTC; J gene: TRBJ2-7; V gene: TRBV12-3/TRBV12-4; clone size: many; D gene: TRBD1
CDR3 protein: CASSFVGQNTDTQYF; CDR3 DNA: TGTGCCAGCAGTTTCGTGGGACAGAACACAGATACGCAGTATTTT; J gene: TRBJ2-3; V gene: TRBV28; clone size: .; D gene: TRBD1
CDR3 protein: CASTGVSEKLFF; CDR3 DNA: TGTGCCAGCACGGGAGTCTCAGAAAAACTGTTTTTT; J gene: TRBJ1-4; V gene: TRBV6-6; clone size: many; D gene: .
CDR3 protein: CSAPGPLNTGELFF; CDR3 DNA: TGCAGTGCCCCGGGCCCACTCAACACCGGGGAGCTGTTTTTT; J gene: TRBJ2-2; V gene: TRBV20-1; clone size: many; D gene: .
CDR3 protein: CASSPGNTQYF; CDR3 DNA: TGTGCCAGCAGCCCCGGAAATACGCAGTATTTT; J gene: TRBJ2-3; V gene: TRBV9; clone size: .; D gene: .
CDR3 protein: CASSQDQRNTIYF; CDR3 DNA: TGCGCCAGCAGCCAAGATCAGCGAAACACCATATATTTT; J gene: TRBJ1-3; V gene: TRBV4-3; clone size: many; D gene: .
CDR3 protein: CSASNPERFGYEQYF; CDR3 DNA: TGCAGTGCTAGCAACCCTGAGAGATTTGGCTACGAGCAGTACTTC; J gene: TRBJ2-7; V gene: TRBV20-1; clone size: many; D gene: .
CDR3 protein: CASSLFNVGGTEQFF; CDR3 DNA: TGTGCCAGCAGTTTATTCAACGTAGGGGGCACTGAGCAGTTCTTC; J gene: TRBJ2-1; V gene: TRBV28; clone size: .; D gene: TRBD1
CDR3 protein: CASTKDWGPEETQYF; CDR3 DNA: TGCGCCAGCACCAAAGATTGGGGCCCAGAGGAGACCCAGTACTTC; J gene: TRBJ2-5; V gene: TRBV5-1; clone size: many; D gene: .
CDR3 protein: CASSLEPAYEQYF; CDR3 DNA: TGCGCCAGCAGCTTGGAGCCAGCCTACGAGCAGTACTTC; J gene: TRBJ2-7; V gene: TRBV5-1; clone size: many; D gene: .
CDR3 protein: CASSFGAGTDTQYF; CDR3 DNA: TGTGCCAGCAGTTTTGGGGCAGGCACAGATACGCAGTATTTT; J gene: TRBJ2-3; V gene: TRBV12-3/TRBV12-4; clone size: many; D gene: .
CDR3 protein: CAIKGGSSYEQYF; CDR3 DNA: TGTGCCATCAAGGGGGGTTCTTCCTACGAGCAGTACTTC; J gene: TRBJ2-7; V gene: TRBV10-3; clone size: few; D gene: .
CDR3 protein: CASGSSGQISRAFF; CDR3 DNA: TGTGCCAGCGGCTCCTCGGGACAGATTTCGAGAGCTTTCTTT; J gene: TRBJ1-1; V gene: TRBV6-6; clone size: many; D gene: TRBD1
CDR3 protein: CATSDPGTGGPDTQYF; CDR3 DNA: TGTGCCACCAGTGATCCCGGGACAGGGGGCCCAGATACGCAGTATTTT; J gene: TRBJ2-3; V gene: TRBV24-1; clone size: many; D gene: TRBD1
CDR3 protein: CASSLAGVTGELFF; CDR3 DNA: TGCGCCAGCAGCTTAGCGGGGGTCACCGGGGAGCTGTTTTTT; J gene: TRBJ2-2; V gene: TRBV5-1; clone size: many; D gene: TRBD2
CDR3 protein: CASSSRLAGGYTDTQYF; CDR3 DNA: TGTGCCAGCAGCTCCAGACTAGCGGGGGGCTACACAGATACGCAGTATTTT; J gene: TRBJ2-3; V gene: TRBV7-2; clone size: few; D gene: TRBD2
CDR3 protein: CASSTRTFYLGTQYF; CDR3 DNA: TGTGCCAGCAGTACCCGGACGTTTTATCTGGGGACCCAGTACTTC; J gene: TRBJ2-5; V gene: TRBV28; clone size: few; D gene: .
CDR3 protein: CASSANKETQYF; CDR3 DNA: TGTGCCAGCAGTGCGAACAAAGAGACCCAGTACTTC; J gene: TRBJ2-5; V gene: TRBV6-2/TRBV6-3; clone size: many; D gene: .
CDR3 protein: CASSQGTDTQYF; CDR3 DNA: TGTGCCAGCAGTCAGGGAACAGATACGCAGTATTTT; J gene: TRBJ2-3; V gene: TRBV12-3/TRBV12-4; clone size: .; D gene: .
CDR3 protein: CAISAAGGAQETQYF; CDR3 DNA: TGTGCCATCAGTGCAGCGGGGGGCGCCCAAGAGACCCAGTACTTC; J gene: TRBJ2-5; V gene: TRBV10-3; clone size: many; D gene: TRBD2
CDR3 protein: CASSLERQGIGETQYF; CDR3 DNA: TGTGCCAGCAGCTTAGAGCGGCAGGGGATTGGAGAGACCCAGTACTTC; J gene: TRBJ2-5; V gene: TRBV7-8; clone size: many; D gene: .
CDR3 protein: CASSPLRGWDEQFF; CDR3 DNA: TGTGCCAGCAGCCCACTCAGGGGATGGGATGAGCAGTTCTTC; J gene: TRBJ2-1; V gene: TRBV11-2; clone size: .; D gene: .
CDR3 protein: CASSLEGPGRGTDTQYF; CDR3 DNA: TGTGCCAGCAGCTTAGAGGGTCCGGGACGGGGCACAGATACGCAGTATTTT; J gene: TRBJ2-3; V gene: TRBV7-9; clone size: .; D gene: .
CDR3 protein: CASSRLGGISETQYF; CDR3 DNA: TGTGCCAGCAGTCGACTGGGAGGAATATCAGAGACCCAGTACTTC; J gene: TRBJ2-5; V gene: TRBV6-2/TRBV6-3; clone size: many; D gene: .
CDR3 protein: CSATEGRSSTDTQYF; CDR3 DNA: TGCAGTGCCACAGAGGGCAGATCTAGCACAGATACGCAGTATTTT; J gene: TRBJ2-3; V gene: TRBV20-1; clone size: many; D gene: .
CDR3 protein: CSARAGVEQYF; CDR3 DNA: TGCAGTGCTAGGGCAGGAGTTGAGCAGTACTTC; J gene: TRBJ2-7; V gene: TRBV20-1; clone size: .; D gene: .